Listed below are T cell receptor beta chains from one sample, sequenced in a study of blood T cell repertoires in COVID-19. Sequenced by immunoSEQ multiplex PCR; TCRdb stores in-frame clones only, minus some. The sample contains approximately 440,000 clones, around 90% of which appear only once. The sequencing sample was made of PBMCs or T cells enriched from blood (not recorded which). These TCRs come from a man between 18 and 29 years old who had recovered from COVID-19. Each CDR3 is given with its conserved first and last residue. Fields, in order: V gene, D gene, J gene, clone size, CDR3 protein, CDR3 DNA. A D gene is named only where the DNA matches it firmly. Some rows mark clone size as missing; the rest say once, few, many or name a class of expanded clone.

TRBV12-3/TRBV12-4,NA,TRBJ2-7,NA,CASRLGGEQYF,TGTGCCAGCAGACTCGGTGGTGAGCAGTACTTC
TRBV5-1,NA,TRBJ2-1,NA,CASSLPSNEQFF,TGCGCCAGCAGCTTGCCCAGCAATGAGCAGTTCTTC
TRBV20-1,NA,TRBJ1-5,NA,CSASKGKPNQPQHF,TGCAGTGCTAGTAAGGGGAAGCCAAATCAGCCCCAGCATTTT
TRBV7-6,NA,TRBJ2-5,NA,CASSLSGVQETQYF,TGTGCCAGCAGCTTATCCGGGGTTCAAGAGACCCAGTACTTC
TRBV29-1,NA,TRBJ1-1,NA,CSAGVSMNTEAFF,TGCAGCGCCGGAGTTTCTATGAACACTGAAGCTTTCTTT
TRBV15,NA,TRBJ1-2,once,CATSRGSPGFYGYTF,TGTGCCACCAGCAGAGGTTCCCCGGGTTTCTATGGCTACACCTTC
TRBV3-1/TRBV3-2,TRBD1,TRBJ1-2,NA,CASSQVQGAGGYTF,TGTGCCAGCAGCCAAGTACAGGGGGCAGGTGGCTACACCTTC
TRBV6-4,NA,TRBJ2-2,many,CASSERAETGELFF,TGTGCCAGCAGTGAGAGGGCCGAGACCGGGGAGCTGTTTTTT
TRBV14,NA,TRBJ1-4,once,CASSQLGARELFF,TGTGCCAGCAGCCAGCTGGGGGCTAGGGAACTGTTTTTT
TRBV6-5,NA,TRBJ2-3,once,CATSRGGQTTDTQYF,TGTGCCACCTCACGGGGGGGACAGACCACAGATACGCAGTATTTT
TRBV3-1/TRBV3-2,NA,TRBJ2-1,NA,CASSQRGNEQFF,TGTGCCAGCAGCCAAAGGGGTAATGAGCAGTTCTTC
TRBV10-1,NA,TRBJ1-6,NA,CASSASGGGSPLHF,TGCGCCAGCAGTGCGAGCGGGGGCGGATCACCCCTCCACTTT
TRBV5-5,NA,TRBJ1-5,NA,CASSPMGGSVSAGQPQHF,TGTGCCAGCAGCCCCATGGGGGGTTCGGTCTCGGCGGGTCAGCCCCAGCATTTT
TRBV5-1,TRBD2,TRBJ2-7,once,CASSLLASGTSFYEQYF,TGCGCCAGCAGCTTGCTGGCTAGCGGAACCTCTTTCTACGAGCAGTACTTC
TRBV6-2/TRBV6-3,NA,TRBJ1-3,NA,CASSRRDTRSGNTIYF,TGTGCCAGCAGTCGAAGGGACACCCGCTCTGGAAACACCATATATTTT
TRBV9,TRBD1,TRBJ1-2,NA,CASSVVGTAIYGYTF,TGTGCCAGCAGCGTAGTGGGGACAGCGATCTATGGCTACACCTTC
TRBV27,TRBD1,TRBJ1-2,NA,CASSLDRVHGYTF,TGTGCCAGCAGTTTAGACAGGGTCCATGGCTACACCTTC
TRBV2,NA,TRBJ1-2,once,CARRLTRGFYTF,TGTGCCAGACGACTGACTCGGGGGTTTTACACCTTC
TRBV6-4,NA,TRBJ1-1,NA,CASSDPGLGEAFF,TGTGCCAGCAGTGACCCGGGGTTAGGTGAAGCTTTCTTT